Below, 26 T cell receptor beta chains from the same sample are listed, as sequenced in a study of PD-1 blockade in classical Hodgkin lymphoma. The assay was immunoSEQ multiplex PCR, and TCRdb's table has in-frame clones only and misses some. The table lists more than 140,000 clones, around 84% of them singletons, with about 9% in the top ten. Every patient relapsed after autologous stem cell transplantation, and brentuximab vedotin exposure varied. Sample: peripheral blood mononuclear cells (PBMCs), taken before the second cycle of nivolumab. Receptors were obtained from a human donor with classical Hodgkin lymphoma.

This clone appeared a few times. This CDR3 is CASSLFWAPAYEQYF. The CDR3 DNA reads TGTGCCAGCAGCTTATTTTGGGCGCCCGCCTACGAGCAGTACTTC. The J gene is TRBJ2-7, the V gene TRBV7-9; D is ambiguous. The V and J ends lost 2 bases and 2 bases respectively, with 13 bases between them. The germline V gene encodes CDR1 SEHNR and CDR2 FQNEAQ (reference sequence). The CDR3 has 15 amino acids.

The chain joins TRBV9 to TRBJ2-2, with D possibly TRBD2 on 7 matching bases. The V gene's germline CDR1 is SGDLS and CDR2 YYNGEE. V was cut by 2 bases and J by 5 bases, with 16 bases left in between. The CDR3 is made up of 16 amino acids. In DNA form, the CDR3 reads TGTGCCAGCAGCGTGGGCGGGGGCGCTCGTACCGGGGAGCTGTTTTTT. The encoded protein is CASSVGGGARTGELFF.

The chain links TRBV7-9 to TRBJ2-1; 12 positions agree with TRBD2. From germline, CDR1 is SEHNR and CDR2 FQNEAQ (reference sequence). The ends lost 4 bases at V and 3 bases at J; junction bases unmatched: 4. CDR3 size: 16 residues. CDR3 sequence reads: CASSSLAGGNYNEQFF. In DNA, the CDR3 is TGTGCCAGCAGCTCCCTAGCGGGAGGGAACTACAATGAGCAGTTCTTC.

This clone appeared a single time. One end of the junction fails to match germline, which may point to a read error. The chain carries TRBV6-5 and TRBJ2-7, with D hard to call. This CDR3 is 14 amino acids long. Germline V lookup: CDR1 MNHEY, CDR2 SVGAGI. The chain's CDR3 is CASTYGLSPGEQYF. CDR3 nucleotides: TGTGCCAGCACTTACGGGCTATCCCCGGGTGAGCAGTACTTC.

V and J are TRBV19 and TRBJ1-5; 7 bases map to TRBD1. Trimming took 4 bases from V and 5 from J; bases not matched to a gene: 11. Germline CDR1 and CDR2: LNHDA and SQIVND (reference sequence). CDR3 size: 16 residues. The CDR3 DNA reads as TGTGCCAGTAGTAACCCCCCTGGACAGGTATATCAGCCCCAGCATTTT. Translating gives CASSNPPGQVYQPQHF.

This chain connects TRBV6-5 to TRBJ2-1; D might be TRBD1 (6 bases). This CDR3 contains 14 residues. The V and J ends lost 6 bases and 1 base respectively, with 10 bases between them. Looked up from germline, CDR1 is MNHEY and CDR2 is SVGAGI. The CDR3 loop is CASRPGQSYNEQFF. Here the CDR3 DNA reads TGTGCCAGCAGACCAGGACAGTCCTACAATGAGCAGTTCTTC.

The chain couples TRBV19 to TRBJ2-1, with TRBD2 matching over 7 bases. The CDR3 runs to 16 residues. With V trimmed by 6 bases and J by 4 bases, 12 bases remained unmatched. The germline V gene encodes CDR1 LNHDA and CDR2 SQIVND (reference sequence). The CDR3 DNA reads as TGTGCCAGTAGGGGTTTAACGGGAGGCCGGTACAATGAGCAGTTCTTC. Its protein product is CASRGLTGGRYNEQFF. Looking up the rest from reference TRBV19 and TRBJ2-1 gives the full variable domain: DGGITQSPKYLFRKEGQNVTLSCEQNLNHDAMYWYRQDPGQGLRLIYYSQIVNDFQKGDIAEGYSVSREKKESFPLTVTSAQKNPTAFYLCASRGLTGGRYNEQFFGPGTRLTVL.

The gene calls are TRBV10-3 and TRBJ2-7; D gene uncertain. Looked up from germline, CDR1 is ENHRY and CDR2 is SYGVKD. V was cut by 3 bases and J by 6 bases, with 6 bases left in between. The CDR3 is made up of 11 amino acids. CDR3 nucleotide sequence: TGTGCCATCAGTGACAGACGCGAGCAGTACTTC. Its translation: CAISDRREQYF.

This clone came up a few times. The genes are TRBV6-5 and TRBJ1-5; tentative D call: TRBD1 (5 bases). The CDR3 has 14 residues. From germline, CDR1 is MNHEY and CDR2 SVGAGI. Trimming shortened V by 6 bases and J by 5 bases, and 14 bases separated the two germline ends. The CDR3 nucleotides are TGTGCCAGCAGCCCGGGACGGTTATATCAGCCCCAGCATTTT. Translating gives CASSPGRLYQPQHF.

The genes are TRBV7-3 and TRBJ2-3, with 8 bases that match TRBD2. With 5 bases clipped from V and 3 bases from J, the junction kept 4 bases outside the gene matches. CDR1 is SGHTA, CDR2 FQGTGA, per germline. The CDR3 sequence is 14 residues long. The CDR3 sequence: CASSQIAGTDTQYF. CDR3 DNA: TGTGCCAGCAGCCAGATAGCGGGGACAGATACGCAGTATTTT. The full variable domain, with the rest looked up from reference TRBV7-3 and TRBJ2-3, is GAGVSQTPSNKVTEKGKYVELRCDPISGHTALYWYRQSLGQGPEFLIYFQGTGAADDSGLPNDRFFAVRPEGSVSTLKIQRTERGDSAVYLCASSQIAGTDTQYFGPGTRLTVL.

This clone was picked up a small number of times. This sequence joins TRBV10-3 and TRBJ2-3; no firm D call. The germline gives CDR1 ENHRY, CDR2 SYGVKD. Trimming stripped 2 bases from V and 7 bases from J, with 16 bases between. CDR3 size: 15 residues. The chain's CDR3 is CAISEGQSSTHTQYF. CDR3 nucleotides: TGTGCCATCAGTGAGGGCCAAAGTTCGACACATACGCAGTATTTT.

This sequence joins TRBV5-5 and TRBJ2-5; TRBD1 matches at 7 bases. The CDR3 spans 14 residues. CDR1 is SGHKS and CDR2 is YYEKEE in the germline V gene (reference sequence). V lost 4 bases to trimming and J lost 1 base; unmatched junction nucleotides: 4. The CDR3 reads CASSPGTAQETQYF. CDR3 coding DNA: TGTGCCAGCAGCCCCGGGACAGCCCAAGAGACCCAGTACTTC.

This clone was recorded only once. The CDR3 here is CASSPTRPGNEQFF. CDR3 sequence (DNA): TGTGCCAGCAGCCCTACCCGACCGGGGAATGAGCAGTTCTTC. This sequence joins TRBV7-6 and TRBJ2-1, with D maybe TRBD2 (5 bases). Between the trimmed V and J ends, which lost 5 bases and 7 bases, there was a span of 15 bases. The CDR3 has 14 residues. Per germline, CDR1 SGHVS and CDR2 FNYEAQ.

This clone occurred once. The genes are TRBV6-5 and TRBJ1-5; D is possibly TRBD1 (6 bases). Germline CDR1 reads MNHEY; CDR2 reads SVGAGI. The ends were cut back, 2 bases at V and 5 bases at J, with 7 bases in the middle. The CDR3 is 13 amino acids. The DNA for the CDR3 is TGTGCCAGCAGTTACGAGGGGGATCAGCCCCAGCATTTT. Translation gives CASSYEGDQPQHF.

The rearrangement uses TRBV4-3 and TRBJ2-3, with D uncertain. V lost 3 bases to trimming and J lost 2 bases, with 21 bases between them. This CDR3 has 18 residues. The germline V gene encodes CDR1 LGHNA and CDR2 YSLEER. As DNA, the CDR3 is TGCGCCAGCAGCCACCGAACCCCCGACTCGCTCTTCACAGATACGCAGTATTTT. Encoded protein: CASSHRTPDSLFTDTQYF.

The V call is TRBV27, the J call TRBJ2-2; 11 bases agree with TRBD2. V trimming: 7 bases; J trimming: 4 bases; junction bases outside the gene matches: 5. CDR3 length: 15 amino acids. Germline V gives CDR1 MNHEY, CDR2 SMNVEV (reference sequence). CDR3 bases: TGTGCCAGCAAAACCGGGACTAGCGGCACCGGGGAGCTGTTTTTT. Translating gives CASKTGTSGTGELFF.

The chain has TRBV2 and TRBJ2-1; perhaps TRBD2 as D (6 bases). Germline CDR1 is SNHLY and CDR2 is FYNNEI. This CDR3 has 15 amino acids. Trimming stripped 4 bases from V and 0 bases from J, with 10 bases between. Here the CDR3 reads CASSVSGSSYNEQFF. CDR3 nucleotide sequence: TGTGCCAGCAGTGTGTCCGGGAGCTCCTACAATGAGCAGTTCTTC.

This clone was recorded a few times. This chain uses TRBV25-1 with TRBJ2-3; weak D call: TRBD2 (5 bases). The CDR3 is made up of 12 amino acids. CDR1 is MGHDK and CDR2 is SYGVNS in the germline V gene. Trimming took 1 base from V and 8 from J, leaving 7 bases between them. CDR3 nucleotides: TGTGCCAGCAGTGAATTGGGGAGTACGCAGTATTTT. It encodes CASSELGSTQYF.

The V and J genes are TRBV7-2 and TRBJ2-7; 10 bases map to TRBD1. The CDR3 runs to 15 residues. V shed 6 bases, J shed 2 bases, and the junction held 7 bases outside the gene matches. The V gene's germline CDR1 is SGHTA and CDR2 FQGNSA. CDR3 nucleotide sequence: TGTGCCAGCAGTTGGACCGGGACAGGGGCCTACGAGCAGTACTTC. Translated: CASSWTGTGAYEQYF.

This clone was picked up one time. The chain joins TRBV6-5 to TRBJ1-1; D is ambiguous. The V gene lost 6 bases and the J gene lost 5 bases, with 7 bases spanning the gap. The CDR3 contains 11 residues. Germline V CDR1 and CDR2: MNHEY, SVGAGI. The DNA for the CDR3 is TGTGCCAGCAGAAAGAGGACTGAAGCTTTCTTT. This sequence encodes CASRKRTEAFF.

V gene TRBV6-6 combines with J gene TRBJ1-5; the D gene is possibly TRBD1 (5 bases). V lost 8 bases to trimming and J lost 4 bases, with 12 bases between them. CDR3 length: 13 amino acids. Germline V gene data show CDR1 as MNHNY and CDR2 as SVGAGI (reference sequence). CDR3 bases: TGTGCCAGCCAGGGATTCCCGAATCAGCCCCAGCATTTT. Protein: CASQGFPNQPQHF.

The chain combines TRBV4-1 with TRBJ2-1; D unresolved. V was clipped by 0 bases and J by 10 bases, with 10 bases between them. Germline-derived CDR1 and CDR2 are MGHRA and YSYEKL. CDR3 length equals 13 residues. The CDR3 spells CASSQEGLGEQFF. CDR3 sequence (DNA): TGCGCCAGCAGCCAAGAGGGCCTCGGCGAGCAGTTCTTC.

V and J are TRBV19 and TRBJ2-7; D gene ambiguous. The ends were cut back, 1 base at V and 4 bases at J, with 14 bases in the middle. The CDR3 extends over 15 amino acids. Germline loops: CDR1 LNHDA, CDR2 SQIVND (reference sequence). The CDR3 loop reads CASSIGEQTGYEQYF. CDR3 nucleotides: TGTGCCAGTAGTATAGGAGAACAAACCGGGTACGAGCAGTACTTC.

The J gene is TRBJ2-3, the V gene TRBV27; D unresolved. The CDR3 contains 14 residues. CDR1 and CDR2 (germline): MNHEY, SMNVEV (reference sequence). Trimming shortened V by 3 bases and J by 2 bases, and 9 bases separated the two germline ends. The CDR3 DNA reads as TGTGCCAGCAGTTTTAATAGGTACACAGATACGCAGTATTTT. This translates into CASSFNRYTDTQYF.

V is TRBV5-4 and J is TRBJ1-2; D ambiguous. There are 12 residues in the CDR3. The V end lost 5 bases, the J end lost 3 bases, and 8 bases lay between the germline ends. CDR1 SGHNT and CDR2 YYREEE come from the germline V gene (reference sequence). CDR3 DNA: TGTGCCAGCAGGTCGGACTACTATGGCTACACCTTC. Translation gives CASRSDYYGYTF. Full variable domain (outside the CDR3, taken from reference TRBV5-4 and TRBJ1-2): ETGVTQSPTHLIKTRGQQVTLRCSSQSGHNTVSWYQQALGQGPQFIFQYYREEENGRGNFPPRFSGLQFPNYSSELNVNALELDDSALYLCASRSDYYGYTFGSGTRLTVV.

The chain links TRBV6-5 to TRBJ2-1; TRBD2 matches 10 bases. The CDR3 runs to 15 residues. The ends lost 5 bases at V and 8 bases at J; junction bases unmatched: 9. Germline CDR1 MNHEY, CDR2 SVGAGI. This chain's CDR3 is CASSKLAGRVHEQFF. The CDR3 region has the DNA TGTGCCAGCAGTAAACTAGCGGGGAGAGTCCATGAGCAGTTCTTC.